The 8 T cell receptor beta chains presented below share a single source sample, sequenced in a study of shared clonotypes between healthy human individuals (dated by TCRdb to the early 2020s). Library preparation used the immunoSEQ multiplex PCR assay. TCRdb obtained this table from immuneACCESS and retained in-frame rearrangements with V and J assigned. These tables miss some clones; where compared with another copy, unresolved V genes account for less than half of the shortfall, and the remainder is unexplained. The sample table contains 1 million to 1.2 million clones; only one count was recorded for roughly 80% of them. The ten largest clones capture 0.7% to 0.95% of the sample. The source material was memory CD4+ T cells from PBMCs. The cell subset or site label corresponds to: CD45RA-negative fraction. Every receptor here comes from a man younger than 35 in good health. Some clones in this sample may be carry-over from other donors' samples.

The CDR3 DNA reads as TGTGCCAGCAGCAAGGCCGGGGATTACTCCTACGAGCAGTACTTC. Its translation: CASSKAGDYSYEQYF. The chain combines TRBV5-5 with TRBJ2-7; the D gene is possibly TRBD2 (5 bases). V lost 4 bases and J lost 0, with 14 bases in between. This CDR3 is built from 15 residues. Germline-derived CDR1 and CDR2 are SGHKS and YYEKEE (reference sequence).

V usage is TRBV6-5 and J usage is TRBJ2-7; D is ambiguous. This CDR3 comprises 14 residues. Trimming stripped 4 bases from V and 1 base from J, with 11 bases between. Germline V gives CDR1 MNHEY, CDR2 SVGAGI. CDR3 in DNA: TGTGCCAGCAGTTTCCACTCTTATTCCTACGAGCAGTACTTC. This gives the protein CASSFHSYSYEQYF.

V gene TRBV11-2 combines with J gene TRBJ2-6; TRBD1 matches at 8 bases. Germline V lookup: CDR1 SGHAT, CDR2 FQNNGV. The CDR3 consists of 17 residues. Trimming took 2 bases from V and 2 from J; bases not matched to a gene: 5. CDR3 in amino acids: CASSLWQGATGANVLTF. The CDR3 DNA sequence: TGTGCCAGCAGCTTATGGCAGGGGGCAACTGGGGCCAACGTCCTGACTTTC.

The rearrangement joins TRBV11-2 to TRBJ1-1, with a possible D match to TRBD1 (6 bases). The germline V gene has CDR1 SGHAT and CDR2 FQNNGV. The CDR3 covers 14 residues. Trimming pared 3 bases from V and 4 bases from J, leaving 12 bases between. CDR3 amino acids: CASSFNQGSTEAFF. CDR3 DNA: TGTGCCAGCAGCTTCAACCAGGGGTCCACTGAAGCTTTCTTT.

V and J are TRBV9 and TRBJ2-1; D gene ambiguous. The V and J ends lost 3 bases and 3 bases respectively, with 13 bases between them. CDR1 is SGDLS, CDR2 YYNGEE, per germline. The CDR3 is 15 amino acids. The CDR3 nucleotides are TGTGCCAGCAGCGGAAGACTCTCTAGCTACAATGAGCAGTTCTTC. Protein product: CASSGRLSSYNEQFF.

Only one count was recorded for this clone. In the same sample, other DNA sequences code for this CDR3. The rearrangement uses TRBV6-1 and TRBJ2-7, with 7 bases that match TRBD1. The CDR3 totals 14 residues. Trimming at V came to 4 bases and at J to 1 base, leaving 4 bases not matched to a gene. Looked up from germline, CDR1 is MNHNS and CDR2 is SASEGT. The CDR3 DNA sequence: TGTGCCAGCAGTGCGGACAGGTTTTCCTACGAGCAGTACTTC. The encoded protein is CASSADRFSYEQYF.

This clone was recorded a few times. This chain links TRBV11-1 with TRBJ2-1; D assignment may be TRBD1 or TRBD2 (6 bases each). The germline CDR1 and CDR2 sequences are SGHAT and FQDESV (reference sequence). Deletions cut 2 bases from V and 12 bases from J, with 14 bases between. The CDR3 contains 13 residues. The CDR3 is CASSLFGGQGQFF. The CDR3, as DNA: TGTGCCAGCAGCTTATTCGGGGGCCAAGGGCAGTTCTTC.

This clone has only one observation. The J gene is TRBJ2-2, the V gene TRBV25-1, with TRBD1 as a possible D gene (6 bases). Germline V gene data show CDR1 as MGHDK and CDR2 as SYGVNS. The CDR3 is 15 amino acids. V was pared by 5 bases and J by 4 bases, with 14 bases between. CDR3: CASSKLGATTGELFF. CDR3 DNA sequence: TGTGCCAGCAGTAAATTGGGGGCCACCACCGGGGAGCTGTTTTTT.